The 28 T cell receptor beta chains below come from one sample, sequenced in a study of PD-L1 blockade in urothelial cancer. The data were produced by immunoSEQ multiplex PCR, yet TCRdb's version contains in-frame clones alone and is incomplete. The sample lists 37,000 or so clones, 82% occurring once. This specimen consisted of PBMCs, obtained around atezolizumab (anti-PD-L1) treatment. The receptors were gathered from a man between 60 and 75 years old with urothelial cancer.

The rearrangement joins TRBV6-6 to TRBJ2-2; 7 bases are shared with TRBD2. The CDR3 is 15 residues long. The V gene end was trimmed by 1 base and the J gene end by 5 bases; junction bases not matched to a gene: 4. Germline V gene sequence: CDR1 MNHNY, CDR2 SVGAGI (reference sequence). The CDR3 nucleotides read TGTGCCAGCAGTTACTTGCGGGGGAATACCGGGGAGCTGTTTTTT. Amino acids: CASSYLRGNTGELFF.

The chain combines TRBV14 with TRBJ2-7; D might be TRBD2 (5 bases). Trimming shortened V by 0 bases and J by 5 bases, and 8 bases separated the two germline ends. Germline V CDR1 and CDR2: SGHDN, FVKESK. This CDR3 is built from 13 residues. In nucleotides, the CDR3 is TGTGCCAGCAGCCAAGATTTGAGGGACGAGCAGTACTTC. This codes for CASSQDLRDEQYF.

V gene TRBV5-4 combines with J gene TRBJ1-2; weak D call: TRBD1 (5 bases). The germline V gene has CDR1 SGHNT and CDR2 YYREEE (reference sequence). This CDR3 has 14 residues. Between the trimmed V and J ends, which lost 2 bases and 6 bases, there was a span of 14 bases. The CDR3 here is CASSLAGVRNGYTF. The CDR3, as DNA: TGTGCCAGCAGCTTAGCGGGGGTCCGGAATGGCTACACCTTC.

The rearrangement links TRBV5-1 to TRBJ2-2; D gene unclear. CDR1 and CDR2 from the germline V gene are SGHRS and YFSETQ. Trimming removed 0 bases at V and 0 bases at J, with 12 bases between. The CDR3 spans 17 residues. CDR3 nucleotide sequence: TGCGCCAGCAGCTTGGCTGGCGGCTTCGCGAACACCGGGGAGCTGTTTTTT. Its translation: CASSLAGGFANTGELFF. The entire variable domain, with the rest obtained from reference TRBV5-1 and TRBJ2-2, is as follows: KAGVTQTPRYLIKTRGQQVTLSCSPISGHRSVSWYQQTPGQGLQFLFEYFSETQRNKGNFPGRFSGRQFSNSRSEMNVSTLELGDSALYLCASSLAGGFANTGELFFGEGSRLTVL.

The gene calls are TRBV28 and TRBJ1-5, with 7 bases fitting TRBD1. Germline V gene data show CDR1 as MDHEN and CDR2 as SYDVKM. V dropped 3 bases and J dropped 3; count of bases not matched to a gene: 8. There are 16 residues in the CDR3. CDR3 loop: CASSLGGTALNQPQHF. CDR3 DNA: TGTGCCAGCAGTTTGGGCGGGACAGCCCTCAATCAGCCCCAGCATTTT. Full variable domain (outside the CDR3, taken from reference TRBV28 and TRBJ1-5): DVKVTQSSRYLVKRTGEKVFLECVQDMDHENMFWYRQDPGLGLRLIYFSYDVKMKEKGDIPEGYSVSREKKERFSLILESASTNQTSMYLCASSLGGTALNQPQHFGDGTRLSIL.

The V and J genes are TRBV4-2 and TRBJ2-3; D may be TRBD2 (6 bases). The V end lost 1 base, the J end lost 0 bases, and 17 bases lay between the germline ends. The CDR3 totals 18 residues. Germline values: CDR1 LGHNA, CDR2 YNFKEQ. CDR3 DNA: TGTGCCAGCAGCCAAGGGGGCGGGGAAGGGGCTAGCACAGATACGCAGTATTTT. Protein product: CASSQGGGEGASTDTQYF.

The V call is TRBV5-6, the J call TRBJ1-2; 10 nucleotides match TRBD1. Per germline, CDR1 SGHDT and CDR2 YYEEEE. Trimming took 4 bases from V and 8 from J; bases not matched to a gene: 11. The CDR3 is 15 residues long. CDR3 residues: CASSPIGTGALGYTF. The CDR3 nucleotides read TGTGCCAGCAGCCCGATAGGGACAGGGGCCTTAGGCTACACCTTC.

The chain is built from TRBV28 and TRBJ1-3; unclear D gene. Trimming cost V 7 bases and J 0 bases, with 10 bases left between them. Germline V CDR1 and CDR2: MDHEN, SYDVKM. The length of the CDR3 is 14 residues. CDR3 coding DNA: TGTGCCAGCACCCTCGACTTCTCTGGAAACACCATATATTTT. This gives the protein CASTLDFSGNTIYF.

This clone was counted a single time. The chain recombines TRBV28 with TRBJ2-2; 7 nucleotides line up with TRBD1. After removal of 5 bases from V and 3 bases from J, the junction contained 3 bases not matched to a gene. Germline loops: CDR1 MDHEN, CDR2 SYDVKM. The CDR3 totals 14 residues. The CDR3 DNA sequence: TGTGCCAGCAGTGCTACAGGGGACACCGGGGAGCTGTTTTTT. It specifies CASSATGDTGELFF.

This clone has just a few counts. V gene TRBV2 combines with J gene TRBJ2-1; 7 bases fit TRBD2. Germline V gives CDR1 SNHLY, CDR2 FYNNEI. The ends lost 6 bases at V and 5 bases at J; junction bases unmatched: 4. The CDR3 runs to 13 residues. The CDR3 nucleotides read TGTGCCAGCAGCTGGGAGGGGAACAATGAGCAGTTCTTC. This gives the protein CASSWEGNNEQFF.

This chain links TRBV10-3 with TRBJ2-7; 7 bases map to TRBD1. The CDR3 runs 15 residues. Germline CDR1 is ENHRY and CDR2 is SYGVKD. J gave up 5 bases and V 3 bases, and 10 bases lay outside the gene matches. The CDR3 DNA is TGTGCCATCAGTGACCCGACAGGGATGCACCACGAGCAGTACTTC. This sequence encodes CAISDPTGMHHEQYF.

A single count supports this clone. This rearrangement joins TRBV27 to TRBJ2-2; tentative D call: TRBD2 (5 bases). The CDR3 consists of 12 residues. The V gene's germline CDR1 is MNHEY and CDR2 SMNVEV (reference sequence). V was shortened by 5 bases and J by 7 bases, with 8 bases between the two germline ends. CDR3 DNA: TGTGCCAGCAGTACTACTAGCGGGGAGCTGTTTTTT. Translated, it gives CASSTTSGELFF.

The rearrangement links TRBV4-2 to TRBJ2-1; 8 positions agree with TRBD2. The trim removed 1 base at V and 6 bases at J, leaving 8 bases unmatched. The CDR3 is 16 residues long. Germline CDR1 LGHNA, CDR2 YNFKEQ. The CDR3 nucleotides are TGTGCCAGCAGCCAAGTTTCCGGGGGGGCCGCCAATGAGCAGTTCTTC. Translation gives CASSQVSGGAANEQFF.

J is TRBJ2-2 and V is TRBV7-9; TRBD1 is a possible D gene (8 bases). V lost 8 bases to trimming and J lost 4 bases, with 20 bases between them. Germline CDR1 is SEHNR and CDR2 is FQNEAQ (reference sequence). The CDR3 consists of 16 residues. The CDR3 DNA reads TGTGCCAGCGTCAGGGGGCGCGGGGGATCCACCGGGGAGCTGTTTTTT. Protein product: CASVRGRGGSTGELFF.

The rearrangement uses TRBV28 and TRBJ1-1; tentative D call: TRBD1 (5 bases). Germline V gene lookup returns CDR1 MDHEN and CDR2 SYDVKM. Trimming removed 2 bases from V and 3 bases from J, with 13 bases in between. This CDR3 contains 15 residues. The CDR3: CASSLSTGWDTEAFF. The CDR3 bases are TGTGCCAGCAGTTTAAGTACAGGTTGGGACACTGAAGCTTTCTTT.

The chain recombines TRBV7-9 with TRBJ2-5; 7 bases agree with TRBD1. Trimming at V came to 4 bases and at J to 5 bases, leaving 4 bases not matched to a gene. This CDR3 contains 13 residues. Germline CDR1 is SEHNR and CDR2 is FQNEAQ (reference sequence). The CDR3 DNA reads TGTGCCAGCAGCTCGTCAGGGGGTGAGACCCAGTACTTC. As protein: CASSSSGGETQYF.

The chain links TRBV4-1 to TRBJ2-7; weak D call: TRBD2 (5 bases). CDR3 length equals 14 residues. Trimming cost V 0 bases and J 7 bases, with 13 bases left between them. Germline CDR1 is MGHRA and CDR2 is YSYEKL. The CDR3 reads CASSQDIGRGEQYF. As DNA, the CDR3 is TGCGCCAGCAGCCAAGATATTGGGAGAGGGGAGCAGTACTTC.

The chain joins TRBV5-1 to TRBJ2-7; 8 nucleotides line up with TRBD1. CDR1 is SGHRS and CDR2 is YFSETQ in the germline V gene. The CDR3 extends over 14 amino acids. The junction had 11 bases not matched to a gene; V was cut back by 0 bases and J by 12 bases. The CDR3 nucleotides are TGCGCCAGCAGCTTGGGGACAGGGTTTGATAGGGTGTACTTC. This gives the protein CASSLGTGFDRVYF.

CDR3 region: CASSYSTLRGEQFF. In DNA, the CDR3 is TGTGCCAGCAGTTACTCGACGTTACGGGGGGAGCAGTTCTTC. This rearrangement joins TRBV6-5 to TRBJ2-1; D is possibly TRBD2 (6 bases). Germline values: CDR1 MNHEY, CDR2 SVGAGI. The CDR3 covers 14 residues. The V and J ends lost 0 bases and 10 bases respectively, with 13 bases between them.

The chain is built from TRBV5-1 and TRBJ2-2; 7 nucleotides line up with TRBD2. The CDR3 runs to 15 residues. Trimming at V came to 0 bases and at J to 4 bases, leaving 3 bases not matched to a gene. From germline, CDR1 is SGHRS and CDR2 YFSETQ. The chain's CDR3 is CASSLAGGGTGELFF. CDR3 in DNA: TGCGCCAGCAGCTTGGCAGGCGGGGGCACCGGGGAGCTGTTTTTT. Full variable domain (outside the CDR3, taken from reference TRBV5-1 and TRBJ2-2): KAGVTQTPRYLIKTRGQQVTLSCSPISGHRSVSWYQQTPGQGLQFLFEYFSETQRNKGNFPGRFSGRQFSNSRSEMNVSTLELGDSALYLCASSLAGGGTGELFFGEGSRLTVL.

The V gene is TRBV2, the J gene TRBJ2-1; 10 bases fit TRBD1. The CDR3 consists of 14 residues. The ends lost 6 bases at V and 5 bases at J; junction bases unmatched: 4. CDR1 is SNHLY, CDR2 FYNNEI, per germline. In DNA, the CDR3 is TGTGCCAGCAGAGGGACAGGGGCCAACAATGAGCAGTTCTTC. Residues: CASRGTGANNEQFF.

The chain links TRBV28 to TRBJ2-3; 9 bases map to TRBD1. This CDR3 region has 17 residues. After removal of 7 bases from V and 0 bases from J, the junction contained 11 bases not matched to a gene. From germline, CDR1 is MDHEN and CDR2 SYDVKM. CDR3 protein: CASIPTPGQGSTDTQYF. CDR3 nucleotides: TGTGCCAGCATTCCCACTCCGGGACAGGGAAGCACAGATACGCAGTATTTT.

The chain has TRBV7-2 and TRBJ2-3, with D uncertain. Germline V gene data show CDR1 as SGHTA and CDR2 as FQGNSA. V lost 1 base, J lost 6 bases, and 5 bases lay in between. The CDR3 spans 12 residues. CDR3 nucleotide sequence: TGTGCCAGCAGCTTAGGGCTCGATACGCAGTATTTT. Residues: CASSLGLDTQYF. The full variable domain, in which reference TRBV7-2 and TRBJ2-3 provide the parts outside the CDR3, is GAGVSQSPSNKVTEKGKDVELRCDPISGHTALYWYRQSLGQGLEFLIYFQGNSAPDKSGLPSDRFSAERTGGSVSTLTIQRTQQEDSAVYLCASSLGLDTQYFGPGTRLTVL.

This chain joins TRBV21-1 and TRBJ2-5; the table's D call, TRBD2, was not checked against the DNA. TRBV21-1 is a listed pseudogene. The CDR3 extends over 14 amino acids. CDR3 nucleotides: TGTGCCAGCAGCTGTGACTCGGGGGAAGAGACCCAGTACTTC. Translation: CASSCDSGEETQYF.

V gene TRBV5-4 combines with J gene TRBJ2-7, with a possible D match to TRBD1 (6 bases). V was shortened by 4 bases and J by 1 base, with 21 bases between the two germline ends. The CDR3 extends over 17 amino acids. Germline V CDR1 and CDR2: SGHNT, YYREEE (reference sequence). In DNA form, the CDR3 reads TGTGCCAGCAGCGATCAGATGCTAACAGGGAGATCCTACGAGCAGTACTTC. This translates into CASSDQMLTGRSYEQYF.

V gene TRBV19 combines with J gene TRBJ1-3, with D possibly being TRBD1 (5 bases). The germline CDR1 and CDR2 sequences are LNHDA and SQIVND (reference sequence). V dropped 7 bases and J dropped 2 bases, with 12 bases sitting between them. The CDR3 loop spans 14 amino acids. The CDR3 reads CASTSAGPGNTIYF. CDR3 coding DNA: TGTGCCAGTACATCGGCAGGGCCTGGAAACACCATATATTTT.

This clone is termed medium-sized. This sequence joins TRBV19 and TRBJ2-7; 11 bases align to TRBD2. This CDR3 spans 13 amino acids. Germline V gene lookup returns CDR1 LNHDA and CDR2 SQIVND (reference sequence). The ends lost 6 bases at V and 4 bases at J; junction bases unmatched: 2. CDR3 DNA: TGTGCCAGTAGGACTAGCGGGACTTACGAGCAGTACTTC. Amino acids: CASRTSGTYEQYF.

The chain uses TRBV6-1 and TRBJ1-2; the match to TRBD1 covers 8 bases. This CDR3 region has 15 residues. V shed 7 bases, J shed 8 bases, and the junction held 15 bases outside the gene matches. Germline CDR1 reads MNHNS; CDR2 reads SASEGT. CDR3: CASTGRSQGAGGYTF. CDR3 DNA: TGTGCCAGCACCGGAAGGTCGCAGGGGGCTGGAGGCTACACCTTC.